These T cell receptor beta chains were read from a single sample in a study of cytomegalovirus exposure and HLA in healthy donors. TCRdb's copy holds only in-frame clones and misses some; the assay was immunoSEQ multiplex PCR. The profile shows roughly 220,000 clones, 79% of them singletons. The sequenced sample consisted of PBMCs. These receptors originate from a man aged 50 to 59 in good health and CMV-seronegative. The CDR3 runs from the conserved cysteine through the conserved F or W. Each record gives: clone size, J gene, V gene, D gene, CDR3 protein, CDR3 DNA. A D gene is named only where the DNA matches it firmly. Size is stated for part of the rows, as once, few or many counts, or as a class when the clone is expanded.

abundance: .
j_gene: TRBJ1-1
v_gene: TRBV6-5
d_gene: TRBD1
CDR3aa: CASSYYGQDTEAFF
CDR3nt: TGTGCCAGCAGTTACTATGGACAGGACACTGAAGCTTTCTTT

abundance: .
j_gene: TRBJ2-1
v_gene: TRBV7-8
d_gene: .
CDR3aa: CASSLLSSAPYNEQFF
CDR3nt: TGTGCCAGCAGCTTACTGTCTAGCGCCCCCTACAATGAGCAGTTCTTC

abundance: few
j_gene: TRBJ2-1
v_gene: TRBV4-1
d_gene: TRBD1
CDR3aa: CASSRGTGVNEQFF
CDR3nt: TGCGCCAGCAGCCGGGGGACAGGGGTCAATGAGCAGTTCTTC

abundance: .
j_gene: TRBJ1-5
v_gene: TRBV6-6
d_gene: .
CDR3aa: CASSYSGAREPQHF
CDR3nt: TGTGCCAGCAGTTACTCGGGGGCGCGGGAGCCCCAGCATTTT

abundance: .
j_gene: TRBJ1-3
v_gene: TRBV5-6
d_gene: TRBD1
CDR3aa: CASSADRVRPSGNTIYF
CDR3nt: TGTGCCAGCAGCGCCGACAGGGTCCGACCCTCTGGAAACACCATATATTTT

abundance: once
j_gene: TRBJ2-7
v_gene: TRBV9
d_gene: TRBD1
CDR3aa: CASSPGQTYEQYF
CDR3nt: TGTGCCAGCAGCCCGGGACAGACCTACGAGCAGTACTTC

abundance: .
j_gene: TRBJ1-2
v_gene: TRBV7-3
d_gene: TRBD1
CDR3aa: CASSARPGTGDGYTF
CDR3nt: TGTGCCAGCAGCGCACGTCCCGGGACAGGGGATGGCTACACCTTC

abundance: .
j_gene: TRBJ2-3
v_gene: TRBV11-3
d_gene: .
CDR3aa: CASSLGRSTDTQYF
CDR3nt: TGTGCCAGCAGCTTGGGGCGGAGCACAGATACGCAGTATTTT

abundance: .
j_gene: TRBJ1-1
v_gene: TRBV29-1
d_gene: .
CDR3aa: CSVEASGRAWNTEAFF
CDR3nt: TGCAGCGTTGAAGCATCCGGGAGGGCTTGGAACACTGAAGCTTTCTTT

abundance: .
j_gene: TRBJ2-3
v_gene: TRBV7-9
d_gene: TRBD2
CDR3aa: CASSYGLAGVLDTQYF
CDR3nt: TGTGCCAGCAGCTACGGACTAGCGGGAGTATTAGATACGCAGTATTTT

abundance: .
j_gene: TRBJ1-1
v_gene: TRBV28
d_gene: .
CDR3aa: CASSFIQGNTEAFF
CDR3nt: TGTGCCAGCAGTTTCATACAGGGGAACACTGAAGCTTTCTTT

abundance: .
j_gene: TRBJ1-1
v_gene: TRBV7-9
d_gene: .
CDR3aa: CASSYDGGTAEAFF
CDR3nt: TGTGCCAGCAGCTATGACGGGGGAACCGCTGAAGCTTTCTTT

abundance: .
j_gene: TRBJ2-7
v_gene: TRBV11-1
d_gene: .
CDR3aa: CASSSTGQAYEQYF
CDR3nt: TGTGCCAGCAGCTCGACAGGCCAGGCGTACGAGCAGTACTTC

abundance: .
j_gene: TRBJ2-1
v_gene: TRBV5-1
d_gene: TRBD2
CDR3aa: CASSVYSGSNVDEQFF
CDR3nt: TGCGCCAGCAGCGTTTATAGCGGGAGCAATGTAGATGAGCAGTTCTTC

abundance: .
j_gene: TRBJ1-2
v_gene: TRBV28
d_gene: TRBD1
CDR3aa: CASSLGQGARGYTF
CDR3nt: TGTGCCAGCAGTTTGGGACAGGGGGCGAGAGGCTACACCTTC

abundance: .
j_gene: TRBJ2-1
v_gene: TRBV30
d_gene: TRBD2
CDR3aa: CAWSPGTSPEQFF
CDR3nt: TGTGCCTGGAGTCCCGGGACTAGCCCTGAGCAGTTCTTC

abundance: .
j_gene: TRBJ2-7
v_gene: TRBV7-3
d_gene: TRBD2
CDR3aa: CASSLTSGSSYEQYF
CDR3nt: TGTGCCAGCAGCCTGACTAGCGGGTCCTCCTACGAGCAGTACTTC

abundance: .
j_gene: TRBJ2-2
v_gene: TRBV6-5
d_gene: .
CDR3aa: CASSYSYRASSGELFF
CDR3nt: TGTGCCAGCAGTTACTCGTACAGGGCGAGTTCCGGGGAGCTGTTTTTT

abundance: .
j_gene: TRBJ2-7
v_gene: TRBV18
d_gene: .
CDR3aa: CASSPTGYSYEQYF
CDR3nt: TGTGCCAGCTCACCCACAGGGTACTCCTACGAGCAGTACTTC

abundance: .
j_gene: TRBJ2-4
v_gene: TRBV18
d_gene: TRBD2
CDR3aa: CASSRSTSGRADIQYF
CDR3nt: TGTGCCAGCTCACGCAGCACTAGCGGGAGGGCCGACATTCAGTACTTC

abundance: once
j_gene: TRBJ2-1
v_gene: TRBV6-1
d_gene: TRBD1
CDR3aa: CASSDRGKVNEQFF
CDR3nt: TGTGCCAGCAGTGACAGGGGGAAAGTAAATGAGCAGTTCTTC

abundance: .
j_gene: TRBJ2-2
v_gene: TRBV5-6
d_gene: TRBD2
CDR3aa: CASSAGGPGELFF
CDR3nt: TGTGCCAGCAGTGCGGGGGGTCCCGGGGAGCTGTTTTTT

abundance: .
j_gene: TRBJ2-3
v_gene: TRBV5-1
d_gene: .
CDR3aa: CASSSRPGGDTQYF
CDR3nt: TGCGCCAGCAGTAGTCGACCCGGCGGGGATACGCAGTATTTT

abundance: .
j_gene: TRBJ2-2
v_gene: TRBV10-3
d_gene: TRBD2
CDR3aa: CAISSRTSGPTGAGELFF
CDR3nt: TGTGCCATCAGTTCACGGACTAGCGGGCCCACTGGGGCCGGGGAGCTGTTTTTT

abundance: .
j_gene: TRBJ2-7
v_gene: TRBV7-8
d_gene: .
CDR3aa: CASSLIGGQYF
CDR3nt: TGTGCCAGCAGCTTAATAGGGGGACAGTACTTC

abundance: few
j_gene: TRBJ2-3
v_gene: TRBV6-4
d_gene: .
CDR3aa: CASSGGLSTDTQYF
CDR3nt: TGTGCCAGCAGTGGCGGCCTTAGCACAGATACGCAGTATTTT

abundance: .
j_gene: TRBJ2-3
v_gene: TRBV5-1
d_gene: .
CDR3aa: CASSFTVAITDTQYF
CDR3nt: TGCGCCAGCAGCTTTACAGTGGCTATCACAGATACGCAGTATTTT

abundance: once
j_gene: TRBJ1-2
v_gene: TRBV29-1
d_gene: .
CDR3aa: CSVLRGGADGYTF
CDR3nt: TGCAGCGTCCTAAGGGGGGGCGCGGATGGCTACACCTTC

abundance: .
j_gene: TRBJ2-2
v_gene: TRBV5-1
d_gene: .
CDR3aa: CASRSRGDYTGELFF
CDR3nt: TGCGCCAGCAGATCCCGAGGCGATTACACCGGGGAGCTGTTTTTT

abundance: .
j_gene: TRBJ2-1
v_gene: TRBV7-7
d_gene: .
CDR3aa: CASSADRNNEQFF
CDR3nt: TGTGCTAGCAGCGCAGACAGGAACAATGAGCAGTTCTTC

abundance: .
j_gene: TRBJ1-1
v_gene: TRBV28
d_gene: .
CDR3aa: CASSLSGRVGAFF
CDR3nt: TGTGCCAGCAGTTTGTCAGGGAGGGTGGGAGCTTTCTTT

abundance: .
j_gene: TRBJ2-5
v_gene: TRBV2
d_gene: TRBD2
CDR3aa: CASSVSGSGETQYF
CDR3nt: TGTGCCAGCAGTGTCAGCGGGAGCGGAGAGACCCAGTACTTC

abundance: .
j_gene: TRBJ2-7
v_gene: TRBV5-1
d_gene: .
CDR3aa: CASSLVGAQQYF
CDR3nt: TGCGCCAGCAGCTTGGTGGGAGCTCAGCAGTACTTC

abundance: .
j_gene: TRBJ1-1
v_gene: TRBV6-6
d_gene: .
CDR3aa: CASSYYTSNTEAFF
CDR3nt: TGTGCCAGCAGTTACTACACATCGAACACTGAAGCTTTCTTT

abundance: .
j_gene: TRBJ1-2
v_gene: TRBV5-4
d_gene: .
CDR3aa: CASSLGARGVLGYTF
CDR3nt: TGTGCCAGCAGCTTGGGGGCCAGGGGAGTCCTTGGCTACACCTTC

abundance: .
j_gene: TRBJ2-7
v_gene: TRBV7-2
d_gene: .
CDR3aa: CASSLVEFGYEQYF
CDR3nt: TGTGCCAGCAGCTTAGTTGAGTTTGGCTACGAGCAGTACTTC

abundance: .
j_gene: TRBJ1-2
v_gene: TRBV27
d_gene: .
CDR3aa: CASRPPSRDYGYTF
CDR3nt: TGTGCCAGCAGACCGCCCAGCAGGGACTATGGCTACACCTTC

abundance: .
j_gene: TRBJ2-7
v_gene: TRBV6-1
d_gene: .
CDR3aa: CASSAGRSTYEQYF
CDR3nt: TGTGCCAGCAGTGCCGGGAGAAGCACCTACGAGCAGTACTTC

abundance: .
j_gene: TRBJ2-7
v_gene: TRBV29-1
d_gene: TRBD2
CDR3aa: CSVEGRDYEQYF
CDR3nt: TGCAGCGTTGAGGGGAGGGACTACGAGCAGTACTTC

abundance: .
j_gene: TRBJ1-1
v_gene: TRBV27
d_gene: .
CDR3aa: CASSLTGRTEAFF
CDR3nt: TGTGCCAGCAGCCTGACAGGCCGCACTGAAGCTTTCTTT

abundance: .
j_gene: TRBJ2-7
v_gene: TRBV2
d_gene: .
CDR3aa: CASIPAGSYEQYF
CDR3nt: TGTGCCAGCATCCCAGCGGGTTCCTACGAGCAGTACTTC